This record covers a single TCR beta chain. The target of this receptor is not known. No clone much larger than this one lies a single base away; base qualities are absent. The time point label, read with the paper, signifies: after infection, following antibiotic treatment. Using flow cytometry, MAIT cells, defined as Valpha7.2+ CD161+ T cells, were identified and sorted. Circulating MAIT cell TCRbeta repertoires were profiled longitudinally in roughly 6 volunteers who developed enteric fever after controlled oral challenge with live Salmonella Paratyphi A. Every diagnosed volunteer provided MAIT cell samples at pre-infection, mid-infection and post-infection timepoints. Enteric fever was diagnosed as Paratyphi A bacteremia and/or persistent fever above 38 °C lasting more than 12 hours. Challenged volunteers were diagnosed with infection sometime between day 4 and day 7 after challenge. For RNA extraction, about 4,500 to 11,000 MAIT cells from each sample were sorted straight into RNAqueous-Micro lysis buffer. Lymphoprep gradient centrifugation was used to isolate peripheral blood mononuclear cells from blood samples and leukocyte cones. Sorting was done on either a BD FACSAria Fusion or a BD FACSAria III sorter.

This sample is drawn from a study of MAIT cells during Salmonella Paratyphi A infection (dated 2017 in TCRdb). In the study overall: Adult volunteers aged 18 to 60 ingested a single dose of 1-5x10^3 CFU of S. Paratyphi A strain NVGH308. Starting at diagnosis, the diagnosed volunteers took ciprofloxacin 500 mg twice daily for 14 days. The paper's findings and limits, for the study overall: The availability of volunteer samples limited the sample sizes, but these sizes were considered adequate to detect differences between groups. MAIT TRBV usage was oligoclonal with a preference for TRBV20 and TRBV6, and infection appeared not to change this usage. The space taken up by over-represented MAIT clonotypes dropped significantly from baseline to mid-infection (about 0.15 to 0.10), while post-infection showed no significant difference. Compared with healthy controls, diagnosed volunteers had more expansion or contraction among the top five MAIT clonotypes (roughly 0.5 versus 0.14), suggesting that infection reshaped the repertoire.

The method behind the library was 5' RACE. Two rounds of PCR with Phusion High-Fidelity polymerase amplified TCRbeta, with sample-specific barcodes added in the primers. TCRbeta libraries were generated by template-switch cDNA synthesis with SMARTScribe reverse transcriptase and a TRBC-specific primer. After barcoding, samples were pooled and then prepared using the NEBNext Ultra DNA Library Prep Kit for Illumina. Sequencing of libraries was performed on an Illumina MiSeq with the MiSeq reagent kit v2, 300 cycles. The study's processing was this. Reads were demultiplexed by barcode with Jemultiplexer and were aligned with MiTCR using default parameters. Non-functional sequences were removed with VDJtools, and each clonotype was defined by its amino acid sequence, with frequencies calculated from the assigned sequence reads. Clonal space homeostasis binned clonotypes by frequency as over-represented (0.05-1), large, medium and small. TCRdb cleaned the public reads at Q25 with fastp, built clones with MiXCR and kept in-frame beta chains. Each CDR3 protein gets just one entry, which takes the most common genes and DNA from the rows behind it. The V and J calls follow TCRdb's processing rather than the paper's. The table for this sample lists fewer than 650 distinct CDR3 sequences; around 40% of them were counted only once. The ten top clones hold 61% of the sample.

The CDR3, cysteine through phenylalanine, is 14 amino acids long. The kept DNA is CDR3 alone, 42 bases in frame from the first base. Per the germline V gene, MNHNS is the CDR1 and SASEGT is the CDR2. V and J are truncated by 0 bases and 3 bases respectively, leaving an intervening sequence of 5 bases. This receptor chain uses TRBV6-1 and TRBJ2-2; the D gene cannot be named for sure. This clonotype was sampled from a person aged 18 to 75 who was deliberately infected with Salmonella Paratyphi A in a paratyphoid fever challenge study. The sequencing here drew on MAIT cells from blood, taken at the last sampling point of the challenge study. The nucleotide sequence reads TGTGCCAGCAGTGAAGCTGGGGACACCGGGGAGCTGTTTTTT. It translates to CASSEAGDTGELFF.